The source of this TCR beta chain is a study of OX40 agonist ivuxolimab in advanced cancers. Study information: Ivuxolimab doses were 0.01, 0.1, 0.3, 1.5, 3 or 10 mg/kg every 2 weeks.

Study-wide results and limits: A proportion of nonresponders additionally exhibited low normalized T-cell clonal expansion. It was not determined which antigens were specifically recognized by the peripheral T cells that had undergone clonal expansion. Averaged across samples, CD8+ T cells carried more expanded clones than CD4+ did.

In regard to this clone: Antigen: not known.

The trim removed 0 bases at V and 5 bases at J, leaving 9 bases unmatched. This CDR3 comprises 17 residues. Germline CDR1 reads LGHNA; CDR2 reads YNFKEQ. Repertoires were generated with immunoSEQ multiplex PCR, while TCRdb's copy carries only in-frame clones and drops some. The sample includes 68,000 or so clones, roughly 90% seen only once; the top ten take 8% to 10%. The TCR sequence derives from an adult with an advanced solid tumor such as melanoma, head and neck, liver or kidney cancer. The sample consisted of CD4+ or CD8+ T cells sorted from blood, taken in a trial of the OX40 agonist ivuxolimab. The genes are TRBV4-2 and TRBJ2-3; 9 bases fit TRBD2. The CDR3 DNA is TGTGCCAGCAGCCAAGAAGGGTCGGCGGGGGGGCTAGATACGCAGTATTTT. As protein: CASSQEGSAGGLDTQYF.